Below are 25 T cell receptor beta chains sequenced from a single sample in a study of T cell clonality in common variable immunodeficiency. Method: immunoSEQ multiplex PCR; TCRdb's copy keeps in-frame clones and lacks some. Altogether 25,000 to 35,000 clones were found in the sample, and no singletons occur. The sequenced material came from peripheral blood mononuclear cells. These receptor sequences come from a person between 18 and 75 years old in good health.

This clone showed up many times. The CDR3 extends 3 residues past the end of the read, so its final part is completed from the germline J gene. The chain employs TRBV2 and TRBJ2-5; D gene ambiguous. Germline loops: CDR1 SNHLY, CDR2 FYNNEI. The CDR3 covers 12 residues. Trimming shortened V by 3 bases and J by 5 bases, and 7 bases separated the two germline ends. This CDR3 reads CASSDSGETQYF. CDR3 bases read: TGTGCCAGCAGTGATTCTGGCGAGACC.

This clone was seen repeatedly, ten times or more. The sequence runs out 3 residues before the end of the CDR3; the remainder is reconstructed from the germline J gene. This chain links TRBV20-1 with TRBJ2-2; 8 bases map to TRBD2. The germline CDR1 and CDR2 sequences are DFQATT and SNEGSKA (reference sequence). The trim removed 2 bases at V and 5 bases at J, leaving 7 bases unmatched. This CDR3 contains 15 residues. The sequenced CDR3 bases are TGCAGTGCTAGACCTAGCGGGCGAGTAACCGGGGAG. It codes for CSARPSGRVTGE. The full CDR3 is CSARPSGRVTGELFF.

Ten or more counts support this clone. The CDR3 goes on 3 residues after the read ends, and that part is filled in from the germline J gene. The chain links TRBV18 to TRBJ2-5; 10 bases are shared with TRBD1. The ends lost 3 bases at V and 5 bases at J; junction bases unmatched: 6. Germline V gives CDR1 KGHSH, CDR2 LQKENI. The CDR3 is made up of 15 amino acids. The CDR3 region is CASSPGQGRTETQYF. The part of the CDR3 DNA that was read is TGTGCCAGCTCACCGGGACAGGGGAGGACTGAGACC.

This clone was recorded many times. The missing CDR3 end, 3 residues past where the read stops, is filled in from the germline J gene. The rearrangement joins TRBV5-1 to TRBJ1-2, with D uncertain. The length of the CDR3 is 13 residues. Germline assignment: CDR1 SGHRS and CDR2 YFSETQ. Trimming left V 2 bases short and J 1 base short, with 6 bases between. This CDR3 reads CASSFGDNYGYTF. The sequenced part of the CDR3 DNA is TGCGCCAGCAGCTTCGGGGATAACTATGGC. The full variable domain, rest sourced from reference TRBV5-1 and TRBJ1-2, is KAGVTQTPRYLIKTRGQQVTLSCSPISGHRSVSWYQQTPGQGLQFLFEYFSETQRNKGNFPGRFSGRQFSNSRSEMNVSTLELGDSALYLCASSFGDNYGYTFGSGTRLTVV.

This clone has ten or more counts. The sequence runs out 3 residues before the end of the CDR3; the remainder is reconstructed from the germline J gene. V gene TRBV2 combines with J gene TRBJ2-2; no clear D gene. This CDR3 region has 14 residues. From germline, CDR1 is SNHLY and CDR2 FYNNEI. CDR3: CASSPTSTNEKLFF. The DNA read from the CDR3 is TGTGCCAGCAGCCCGACTTCAACTAATGAAAAG.

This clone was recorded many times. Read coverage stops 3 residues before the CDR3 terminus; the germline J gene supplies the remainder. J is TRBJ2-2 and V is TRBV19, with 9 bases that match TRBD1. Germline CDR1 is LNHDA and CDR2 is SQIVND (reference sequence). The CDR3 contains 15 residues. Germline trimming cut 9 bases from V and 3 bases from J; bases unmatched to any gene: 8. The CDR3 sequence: CASRRQGEHTGELFF. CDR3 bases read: TGTGCCAGCCGCCGACAGGGGGAACACACCGGGGAG.

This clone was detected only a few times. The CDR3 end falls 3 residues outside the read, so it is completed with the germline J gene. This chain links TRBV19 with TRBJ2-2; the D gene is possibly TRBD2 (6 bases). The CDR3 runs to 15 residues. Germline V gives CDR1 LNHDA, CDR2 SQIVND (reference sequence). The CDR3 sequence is CASSISSGRREKLFF. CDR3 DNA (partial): TGTGCCAGTAGTATCTCTTCGGGCCGGCGGGAAAAG.

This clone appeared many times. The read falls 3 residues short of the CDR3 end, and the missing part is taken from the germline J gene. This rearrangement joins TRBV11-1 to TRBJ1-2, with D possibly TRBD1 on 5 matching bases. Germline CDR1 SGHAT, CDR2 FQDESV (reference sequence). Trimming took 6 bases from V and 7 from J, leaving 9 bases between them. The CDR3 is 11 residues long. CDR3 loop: CASSYRGGYTF. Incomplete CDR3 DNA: TGTGCCAGCAGTTATAGGGGTGGC.

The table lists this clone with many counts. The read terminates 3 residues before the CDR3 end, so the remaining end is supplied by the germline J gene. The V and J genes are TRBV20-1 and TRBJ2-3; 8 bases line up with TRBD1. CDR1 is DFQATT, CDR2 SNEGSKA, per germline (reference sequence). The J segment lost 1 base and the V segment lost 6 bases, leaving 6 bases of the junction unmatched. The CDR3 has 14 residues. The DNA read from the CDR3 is TGCAGTGCCTCCGGGACAGGAGGCACAGATACG. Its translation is CSASGTGGTDT. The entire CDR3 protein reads CSASGTGGTDTQYF.

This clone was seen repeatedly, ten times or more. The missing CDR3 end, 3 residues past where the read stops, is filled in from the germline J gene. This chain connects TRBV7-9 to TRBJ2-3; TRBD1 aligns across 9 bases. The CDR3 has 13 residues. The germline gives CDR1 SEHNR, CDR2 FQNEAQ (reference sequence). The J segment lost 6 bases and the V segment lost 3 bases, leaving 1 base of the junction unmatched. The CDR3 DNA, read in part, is TGTGCCAGCAGCTTCGGACAGGGGGATACG. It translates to CASSFGQGDT. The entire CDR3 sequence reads CASSFGQGDTQYF.

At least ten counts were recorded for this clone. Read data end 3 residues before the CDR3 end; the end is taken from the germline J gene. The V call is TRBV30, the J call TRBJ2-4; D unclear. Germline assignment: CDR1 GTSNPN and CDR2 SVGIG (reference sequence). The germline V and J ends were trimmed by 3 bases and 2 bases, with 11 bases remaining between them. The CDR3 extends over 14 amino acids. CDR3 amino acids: CAWRNPGTKNIQYF. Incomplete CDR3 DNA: TGTGCCTGGAGAAACCCAGGTACCAAAAACATT.

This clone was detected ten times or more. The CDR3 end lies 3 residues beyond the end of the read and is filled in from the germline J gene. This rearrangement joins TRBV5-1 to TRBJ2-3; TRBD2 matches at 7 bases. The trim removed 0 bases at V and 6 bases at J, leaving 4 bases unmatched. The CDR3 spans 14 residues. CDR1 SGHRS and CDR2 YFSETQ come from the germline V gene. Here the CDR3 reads CASSLGLADDTQYF. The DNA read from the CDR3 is TGCGCCAGCAGCTTGGGACTAGCTGACGATACG.

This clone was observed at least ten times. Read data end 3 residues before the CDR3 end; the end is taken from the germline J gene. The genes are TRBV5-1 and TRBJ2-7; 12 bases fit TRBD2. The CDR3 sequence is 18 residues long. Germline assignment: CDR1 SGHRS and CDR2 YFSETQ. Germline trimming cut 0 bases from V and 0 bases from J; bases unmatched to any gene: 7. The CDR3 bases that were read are TGCGCCAGCAGCTTGGCCGTGACTAGCGGGAGCTACTCCTACGAG. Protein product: CASSLAVTSGSYSYE. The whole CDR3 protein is CASSLAVTSGSYSYEQYF. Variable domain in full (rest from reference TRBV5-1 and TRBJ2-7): KAGVTQTPRYLIKTRGQQVTLSCSPISGHRSVSWYQQTPGQGLQFLFEYFSETQRNKGNFPGRFSGRQFSNSRSEMNVSTLELGDSALYLCASSLAVTSGSYSYEQYFGPGTRLTVT.

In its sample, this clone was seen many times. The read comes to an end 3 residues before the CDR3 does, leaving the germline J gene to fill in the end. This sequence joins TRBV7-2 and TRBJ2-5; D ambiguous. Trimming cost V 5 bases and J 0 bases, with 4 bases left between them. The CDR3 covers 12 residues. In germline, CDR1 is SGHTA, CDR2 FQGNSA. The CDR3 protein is CASSPYQETQYF. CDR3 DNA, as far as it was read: TGTGCCAGCAGCCCCTACCAAGAGACC.

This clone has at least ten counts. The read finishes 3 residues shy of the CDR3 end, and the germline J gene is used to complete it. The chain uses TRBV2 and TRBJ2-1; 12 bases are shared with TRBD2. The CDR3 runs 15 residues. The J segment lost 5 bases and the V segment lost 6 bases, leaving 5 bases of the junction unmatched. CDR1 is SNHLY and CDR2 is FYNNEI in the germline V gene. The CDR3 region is CASRRLAGADNEQFF. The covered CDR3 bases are TGTGCCAGCAGACGACTAGCGGGAGCTGACAATGAG.

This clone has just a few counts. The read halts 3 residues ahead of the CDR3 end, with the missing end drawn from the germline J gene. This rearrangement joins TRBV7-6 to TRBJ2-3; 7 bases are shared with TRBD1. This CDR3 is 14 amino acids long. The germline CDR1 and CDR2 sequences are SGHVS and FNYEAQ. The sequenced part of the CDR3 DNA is TGTGCCAGCAGCTTAGGAGACAGGGCGGAGACG. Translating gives CASSLGDRAET. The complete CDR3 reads CASSLGDRAETQYF.

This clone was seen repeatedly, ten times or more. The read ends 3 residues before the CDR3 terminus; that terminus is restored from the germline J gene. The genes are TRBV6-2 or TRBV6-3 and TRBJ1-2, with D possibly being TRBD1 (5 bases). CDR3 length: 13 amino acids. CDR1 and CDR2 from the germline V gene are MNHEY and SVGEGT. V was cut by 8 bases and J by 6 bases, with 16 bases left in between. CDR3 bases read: TGTGCCAGCGGGAGGCGAGGGGCAAATGGC. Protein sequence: CASGRRGANG. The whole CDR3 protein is CASGRRGANGYTF.

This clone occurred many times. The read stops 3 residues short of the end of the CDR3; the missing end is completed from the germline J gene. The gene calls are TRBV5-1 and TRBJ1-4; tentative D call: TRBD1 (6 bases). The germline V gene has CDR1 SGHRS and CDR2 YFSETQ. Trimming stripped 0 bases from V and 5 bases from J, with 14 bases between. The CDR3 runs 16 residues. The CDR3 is CASSLDVLGANEKLFF. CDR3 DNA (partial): TGCGCCAGCAGCTTGGACGTGCTGGGGGCGAATGAAAAA.

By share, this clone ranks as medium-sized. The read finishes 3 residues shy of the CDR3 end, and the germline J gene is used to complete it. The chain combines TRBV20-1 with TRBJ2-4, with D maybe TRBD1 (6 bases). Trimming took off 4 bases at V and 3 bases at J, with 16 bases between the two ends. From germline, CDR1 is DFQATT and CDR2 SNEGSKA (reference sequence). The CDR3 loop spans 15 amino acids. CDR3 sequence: CSATAEGGVKNIQYF. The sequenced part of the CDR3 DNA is TGCAGTGCTACAGCCGAAGGGGGAGTCAAAAACATT.

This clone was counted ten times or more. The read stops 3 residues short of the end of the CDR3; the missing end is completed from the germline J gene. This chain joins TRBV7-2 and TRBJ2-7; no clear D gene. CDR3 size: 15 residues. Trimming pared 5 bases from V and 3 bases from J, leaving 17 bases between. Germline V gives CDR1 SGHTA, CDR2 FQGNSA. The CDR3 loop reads CASSLARVAYYEQYF. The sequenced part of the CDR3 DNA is TGTGCCAGCAGCCTGGCCCGAGTAGCCTACTACGAG.

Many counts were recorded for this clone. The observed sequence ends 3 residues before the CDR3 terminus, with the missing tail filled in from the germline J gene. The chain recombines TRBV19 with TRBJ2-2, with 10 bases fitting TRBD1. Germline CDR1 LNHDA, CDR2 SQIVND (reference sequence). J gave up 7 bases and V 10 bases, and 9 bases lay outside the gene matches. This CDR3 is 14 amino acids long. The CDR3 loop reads CATEDRGINGELFF. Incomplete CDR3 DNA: TGTGCCACTGAGGACAGGGGGATTAACGGGGAG. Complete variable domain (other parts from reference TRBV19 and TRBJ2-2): DGGITQSPKYLFRKEGQNVTLSCEQNLNHDAMYWYRQDPGQGLRLIYYSQIVNDFQKGDIAEGYSVSREKKESFPLTVTSAQKNPTAFYLCATEDRGINGELFFGEGSRLTVL.

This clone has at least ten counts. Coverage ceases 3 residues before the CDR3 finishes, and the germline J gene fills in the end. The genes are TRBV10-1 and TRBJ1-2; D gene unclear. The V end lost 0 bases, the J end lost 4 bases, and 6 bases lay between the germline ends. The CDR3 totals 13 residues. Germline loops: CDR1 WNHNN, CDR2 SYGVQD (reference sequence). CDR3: CASSESLLYGYTF. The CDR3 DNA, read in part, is TGCGCCAGCAGTGAGTCCCTTCTCTATGGC.

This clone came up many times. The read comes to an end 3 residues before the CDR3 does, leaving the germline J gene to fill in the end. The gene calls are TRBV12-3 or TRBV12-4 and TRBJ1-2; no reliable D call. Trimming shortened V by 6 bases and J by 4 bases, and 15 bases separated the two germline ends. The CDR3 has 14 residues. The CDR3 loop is CASSLHGEGYGYTF. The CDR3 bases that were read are TGTGCCAGCAGCCTCCACGGGGAGGGCTATGGC.

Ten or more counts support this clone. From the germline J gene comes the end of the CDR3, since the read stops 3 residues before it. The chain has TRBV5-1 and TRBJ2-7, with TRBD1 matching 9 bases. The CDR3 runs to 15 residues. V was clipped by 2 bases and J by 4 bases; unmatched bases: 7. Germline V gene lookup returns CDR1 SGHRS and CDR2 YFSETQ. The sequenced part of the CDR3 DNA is TGCGCCAGCAGCTTAACAGGGGGCCGTTCTTACGAG. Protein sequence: CASSLTGGRSYE. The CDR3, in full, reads CASSLTGGRSYEQYF.

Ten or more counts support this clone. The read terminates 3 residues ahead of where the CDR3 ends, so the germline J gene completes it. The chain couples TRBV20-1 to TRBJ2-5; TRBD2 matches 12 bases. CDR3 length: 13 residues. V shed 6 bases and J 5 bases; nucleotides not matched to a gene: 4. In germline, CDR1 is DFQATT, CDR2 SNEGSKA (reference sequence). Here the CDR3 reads CSAPTSGSETQYF. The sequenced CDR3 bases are TGCAGTGCACCGACTAGCGGGAGTGAGACC.